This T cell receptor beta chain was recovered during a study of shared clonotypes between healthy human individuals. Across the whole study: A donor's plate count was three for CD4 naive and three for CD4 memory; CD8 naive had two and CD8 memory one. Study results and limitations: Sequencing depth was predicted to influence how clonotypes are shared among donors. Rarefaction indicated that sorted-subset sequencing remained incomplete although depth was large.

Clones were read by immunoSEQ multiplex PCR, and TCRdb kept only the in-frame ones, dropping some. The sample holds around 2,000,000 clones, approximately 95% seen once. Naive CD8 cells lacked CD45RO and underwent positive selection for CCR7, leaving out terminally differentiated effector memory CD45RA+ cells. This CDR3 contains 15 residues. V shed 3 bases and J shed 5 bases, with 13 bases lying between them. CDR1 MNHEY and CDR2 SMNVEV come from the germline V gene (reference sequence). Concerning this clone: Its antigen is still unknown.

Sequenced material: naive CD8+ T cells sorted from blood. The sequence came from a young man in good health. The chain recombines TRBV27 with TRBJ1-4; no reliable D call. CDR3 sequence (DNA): TGTGCCAGCAGTTTGACCCGGAGAGAGAATGAAAAACTGTTTTTT. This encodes CASSLTRRENEKLFF.